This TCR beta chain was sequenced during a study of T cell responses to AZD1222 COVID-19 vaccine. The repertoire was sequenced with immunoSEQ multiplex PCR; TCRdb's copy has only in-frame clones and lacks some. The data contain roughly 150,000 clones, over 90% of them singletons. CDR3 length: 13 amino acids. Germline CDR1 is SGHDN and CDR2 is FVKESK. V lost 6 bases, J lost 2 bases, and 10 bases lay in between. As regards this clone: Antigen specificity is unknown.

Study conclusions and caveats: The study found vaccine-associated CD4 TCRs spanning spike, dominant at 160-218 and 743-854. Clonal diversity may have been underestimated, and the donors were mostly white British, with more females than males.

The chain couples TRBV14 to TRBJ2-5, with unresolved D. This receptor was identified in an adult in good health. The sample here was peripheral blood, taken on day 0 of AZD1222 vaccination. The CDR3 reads CASRDLGQETQYF. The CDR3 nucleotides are TGTGCCAGCAGAGATTTGGGACAAGAGACCCAGTACTTC. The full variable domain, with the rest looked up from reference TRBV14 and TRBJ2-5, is EAGVTQFPSHSVIEKGQTVTLRCDPISGHDNLYWYRRVMGKEIKFLLHFVKESKQDESGMPNNRFLAERTGGTYSTLKVQPAELEDSGVYFCASRDLGQETQYFGPGTRLLVL.